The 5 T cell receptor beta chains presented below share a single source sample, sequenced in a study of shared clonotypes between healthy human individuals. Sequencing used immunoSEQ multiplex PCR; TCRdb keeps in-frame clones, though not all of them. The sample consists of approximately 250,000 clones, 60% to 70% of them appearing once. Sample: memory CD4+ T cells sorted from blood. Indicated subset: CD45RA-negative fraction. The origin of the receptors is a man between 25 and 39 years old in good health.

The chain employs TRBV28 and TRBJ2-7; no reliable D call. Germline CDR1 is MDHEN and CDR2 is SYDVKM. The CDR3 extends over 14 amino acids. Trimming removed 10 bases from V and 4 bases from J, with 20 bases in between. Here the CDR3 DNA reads TGTGCCACTACCCGTCTCGGCCCGATATACGAGCAGTACTTC. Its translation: CATTRLGPIYEQYF.

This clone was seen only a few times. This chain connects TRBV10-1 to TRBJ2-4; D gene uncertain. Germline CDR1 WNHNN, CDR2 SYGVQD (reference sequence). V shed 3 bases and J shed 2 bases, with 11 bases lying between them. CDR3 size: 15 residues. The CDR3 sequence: CASSDGRPPKNIQYF. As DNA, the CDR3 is TGCGCCAGCAGTGATGGACGGCCCCCCAAAAACATTCAGTACTTC.

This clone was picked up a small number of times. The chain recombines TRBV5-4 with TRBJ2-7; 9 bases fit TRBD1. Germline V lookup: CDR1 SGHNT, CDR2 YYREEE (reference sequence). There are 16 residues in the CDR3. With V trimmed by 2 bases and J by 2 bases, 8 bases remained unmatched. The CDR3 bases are TGTGCCAGCAGCTTATCACTGACAGGGGGTACCTACGAGCAGTACTTC. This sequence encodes CASSLSLTGGTYEQYF.

The CDR3 DNA follows: TGTGCCAGCCGGCGTCGAGATCTAGCGGGAGGGCAGTCCGAGCAGTACTTC. Amino acid sequence: CASRRRDLAGGQSEQYF. V gene TRBV2 combines with J gene TRBJ2-7; 12 bases line up with TRBD2. Germline V gives CDR1 SNHLY, CDR2 FYNNEI. Trimming took 8 bases from V and 6 from J; bases not matched to a gene: 17. The CDR3 runs to 17 residues.

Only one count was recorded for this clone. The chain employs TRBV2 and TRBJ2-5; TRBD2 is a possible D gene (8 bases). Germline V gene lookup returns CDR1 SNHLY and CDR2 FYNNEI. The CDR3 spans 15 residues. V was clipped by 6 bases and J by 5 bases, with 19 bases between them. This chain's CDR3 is CASRTREGASETQYF. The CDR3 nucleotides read TGTGCCAGCAGGACACGGGAGGGGGCTAGCGAGACCCAGTACTTC. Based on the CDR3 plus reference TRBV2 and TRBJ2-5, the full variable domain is EPEVTQTPSHQVTQMGQEVILRCVPISNHLYFYWYRQILGQKVEFLVSFYNNEISEKSEIFDDQFSVERPDGSNFTLKIRSTKLEDSAMYFCASRTREGASETQYFGPGTRLLVL.